This record looks at one T cell receptor (beta chain) sequence and its context. This clonotype was counted ten times or more. Its antigen remains undetermined. Base qualities are not recorded, but no much larger clone differs from it by a single base. This specimen's treatment or condition label, per the study, means: live attenuated yellow fever vaccine strain. PBMCs were isolated from peripheral blood using a standard Ficoll-Paque protocol. Dynabeads CD4 and CD8 positive selection kits were used to isolate the CD4 and CD8 T-cell fractions. TriZol was used to extract RNA from bulk PBMCs, from CD4 and CD8 fractions, and from dextramer-positive and dextramer-negative fractions. This sample is drawn from a study of T cells after yellow fever vaccination (dated by TCRdb to between 2018 and 2020). General notes on the study: Libraries from fractions with low cell numbers were prepared with the SMART-Seq v4 Ultra Low Input RNA kit. To track T-cell clones before and after primary and booster YFV17D yellow fever vaccination, bulk TCR alpha and beta repertoires were sequenced longitudinally. Two healthy male donors made up the cohort, one aged 18 to 30 years and the other aged 30 to 39 years. Blood was drawn at multiple timepoints before and after primary and secondary immunization, with bulk PBMC replicates and cell subsets isolated.

TCR cDNA was synthesized by 5'RACE template switching, which introduced a universal primer site and unique molecular identifiers. Priming for cDNA synthesis came from both the TCR alpha and TCR beta constant segments. Library amplification involved two PCR steps, and the second step added sample barcodes and sequencing adapters. Sequencing of libraries was done on Illumina HiSeq 2500 (2x100 bp) or NovaSeq (2x150 bp). The authors' pipeline ran thus. Demultiplexing of reads and collapsing into UMI consensus sequences were performed with MIGEC, and V(D)J alignment was carried out with MiXCR. Vaccine-responding clonotypes were defined with edgeR using replicate PBMC samples, requiring FDR below 0.01 and a log2 fold change above 5 up to day 15. Each bulk clonotype was labeled CD4 or CD8 based on which sequenced repertoire, CD4 or CD8, contained the clonotype at higher abundance. In-frame beta chains were kept once TCRdb had trimmed the public reads at Q25 with fastp and called clones with MiXCR. Rows matching on CDR3 protein sequence are summarized as one entry with the most common DNA and genes. The V and J calls, along with clone size, are taken from TCRdb and not from the paper's own processing. The sample table lists 200,000 to 300,000 distinct CDR3 sequences, around 6.7% of them with a count of one. More than 0.85% of the sample is held by the ten biggest clonotypes.

The germline ends are 21 bases apart after V is trimmed by 7 bases and J by 5 bases. The CDR3 starts with the cysteine, ends with the phenylalanine, and has 15 residues. Only CDR3 DNA remains: 45 bases, in frame from the first base. From the germline V gene (reference sequence), CDR1 is DFQATT and CDR2 is SNEGSKA. General findings and caveats noted by the study authors: A small share of clonotypes occurred in both CD4 and CD8 compartments, likely arising from convergent recombination. Because abundant contaminating clonotypes from the bulk population could be contained in FACS-sorted repertoires, computational filtering was required. The study included only two donors, which limits how far the findings can be generalized. The secondary T-cell response was weaker than the primary response but faster, peaking on day 5 instead of day 15. Most clones expanded after primary vaccination were re-detected after the booster (around 96% of CD4 and roughly 87% of CD8), suggesting broad memory maintenance.

This chain is built from TRBV20-1 and TRBJ2-1; the D element could tentatively be TRBD1 or TRBD2, as 7 bases agree for each. This clonotype was obtained from a man between 25 and 39 years old who received the YFV17D yellow fever vaccine. The sample in question was CD4+ T cells sorted from PBMCs, obtained on the day of the yellow fever booster vaccination. The DNA reads TGCAGTGGAAAGAGGGGAGGGGGCGTGGACAATGAGCAGTTCTTC. The translation is CSGKRGGGVDNEQFF.